This TCR beta chain was obtained from a study of human T cells and chemical hapten exposure. Study-wide context: From small differences in pooled library volume came most of the variation in per-sample TCR yields. Study-wide results and limits: The study found that DPC sensitization did not change TCRs above 1 in 1000 frequency.

Time point noted: healthy volunteer bleed at 6 weeks. The template was total RNA from unfractionated whole blood. The germline V gene has CDR1 SGHTA and CDR2 FQGNSA. V was clipped by 1 base and J by 0 bases; unmatched bases: 6. The CDR3 extends over 17 amino acids. This clonotype was detected a few times. The antigen remains unidentified. The library put unique molecular identifiers onto individual cDNA molecules. Original methodology: From around 20,000 to 690,000 TCRs were found per sample, with a median of approximately 92,000. A single record per CDR3 protein comes from TCRdb applying MiXCR to the RACE reads. The V and J calls were not made by the authors but by TCRdb's processing. The table lists over 35,000 distinct CDR3 sequences, 3.7% of them singletons, with around 6% in the top ten.

The chain carries TRBV7-2 and TRBJ2-3, with TRBD2 matching 8 bases. Sequencing used whole blood. This TCR was sampled from a human donor in good health. Some clones in this sample may be carry-over from other donors' samples. For the CDR3, the DNA is TGTGCCAGCAGCTTAGTACGGGCGGGAGGCAGCACAGATACGCAGTATTTT. It codes for CASSLVRAGGSTDTQYF.